Listed below are T cell receptor beta chains from one sample, sequenced in a study of CD8 T cells in seronegative destructive rheumatoid arthritis. The protocol was immunoSEQ multiplex PCR, while the TCRdb copy is restricted to in-frame clones and leaves out a portion. Counted here are several thousand clones, approximately 70% occurring once; the ten biggest clones make up roughly a third. Sequencing was done on a sample of CD8+ T cells from blood. These receptors came from a woman between 45 and 75 years old with seronegative destructive rheumatoid arthritis. Each CDR3 is given with its conserved first and last residue. The D gene is left open where the match is weak. Expanded clones get a size class; other rows say once, few or many, or leave the size out.

clone size: NA
V gene: TRBV11-2
D gene: NA
J gene: TRBJ2-1
CDR3 DNA: TGTGCCAGCAGCTTCTTAGGCGGCTCCTACAATGAGCAGTTCTTC
CDR3 protein: CASSFLGGSYNEQFF

clone size: NA
V gene: TRBV2
D gene: NA
J gene: TRBJ2-7
CDR3 DNA: TGCGCCACCAGTGAAGGAGGAAGCTACGAGCAGTACTTC
CDR3 protein: CATSEGGSYEQYF

clone size: NA
V gene: TRBV7-6
D gene: NA
J gene: TRBJ2-2
CDR3 DNA: TGTGCCAGCAGCCTAGGTGGGGCCTCGACCGGGGAGCTGTTTTTT
CDR3 protein: CASSLGGASTGELFF

clone size: once
V gene: TRBV27
D gene: NA
J gene: TRBJ2-3
CDR3 DNA: TGTGCCAGCAGTTTATTAGGCAGGTTGGATACGCAGTATTTT
CDR3 protein: CASSLLGRLDTQYF

clone size: NA
V gene: TRBV18
D gene: NA
J gene: TRBJ1-5
CDR3 DNA: TGTGCCAGCTCACCCCTTCCGGGGGGGCCAGCCAATCAGCCCCAGCATTTT
CDR3 protein: CASSPLPGGPANQPQHF

clone size: once
V gene: TRBV19
D gene: TRBD2
J gene: TRBJ2-1
CDR3 DNA: TGTGCCAGTAGTATAGGGGAGGGCAGGAGCTCCTACAATGAGCAGTTCTTC
CDR3 protein: CASSIGEGRSSYNEQFF

clone size: NA
V gene: TRBV9
D gene: TRBD2
J gene: TRBJ2-2
CDR3 DNA: TGTGCCAGCAGCGTAGATGGGCTAGCGGAGAACACCGGGGAGCTGTTTTTT
CDR3 protein: CASSVDGLAENTGELFF

clone size: once
V gene: TRBV7-9
D gene: NA
J gene: TRBJ2-4
CDR3 DNA: TGTGCCAGCAGCTCCCGGGCCAAAAACATTCAGTACTTC
CDR3 protein: CASSSRAKNIQYF

clone size: few
V gene: TRBV13
D gene: NA
J gene: TRBJ1-1
CDR3 DNA: TGTGCCAGCAGTGAGTACAGGAACACTGAAGCTTTCTTT
CDR3 protein: CASSEYRNTEAFF

clone size: NA
V gene: TRBV5-8
D gene: NA
J gene: TRBJ1-1
CDR3 DNA: TGTGCCAGCAGCTTGGGGGGAGGCACTGAAGCTTTCTTT
CDR3 protein: CASSLGGGTEAFF

clone size: NA
V gene: TRBV7-6
D gene: TRBD1
J gene: TRBJ1-1
CDR3 DNA: TGTGCCAGCAGCCCTGGGACAGCCATGAACACTGAAGCTTTCTTT
CDR3 protein: CASSPGTAMNTEAFF

clone size: NA
V gene: TRBV4-1
D gene: NA
J gene: TRBJ2-7
CDR3 DNA: TGCGCCAGCAGCCAAGGGGGCCGGGACGAGCAGTACTTC
CDR3 protein: CASSQGGRDEQYF

clone size: NA
V gene: TRBV5-8
D gene: NA
J gene: TRBJ2-7
CDR3 DNA: TGTGCCAGCAGGGGTGGGCAGAATTTTTACGAGCAGTACTTC
CDR3 protein: CASRGGQNFYEQYF

clone size: NA
V gene: TRBV2
D gene: NA
J gene: TRBJ2-7
CDR3 DNA: TGTGCCAGCAGGGCCCGGGGGACCTACTACGAGCAGTACTTC
CDR3 protein: CASRARGTYYEQYF

clone size: NA
V gene: TRBV5-1
D gene: NA
J gene: TRBJ2-4
CDR3 DNA: TGCGCCAGCAGCTTGGCCTTGGGACTAGCCAAAAACATTCAGTACTTC
CDR3 protein: CASSLALGLAKNIQYF

clone size: NA
V gene: TRBV7-9
D gene: NA
J gene: TRBJ2-3
CDR3 DNA: TGTGCCAGCAGCAGCTCCGTAACAGATACGCAGTATTTT
CDR3 protein: CASSSSVTDTQYF

clone size: NA
V gene: TRBV5-1
D gene: NA
J gene: TRBJ1-4
CDR3 DNA: TGCGCCAGCAGCTTGAGTTCACCGGGGGGACGGGACTCAGAAAAACTGTTTTTT
CDR3 protein: CASSLSSPGGRDSEKLFF

clone size: NA
V gene: TRBV19
D gene: NA
J gene: TRBJ2-7
CDR3 DNA: TGTGCCAGTAGTCCCTCACGGGGATCCTACGAGCAGTACTTC
CDR3 protein: CASSPSRGSYEQYF

clone size: NA
V gene: TRBV9
D gene: NA
J gene: TRBJ2-1
CDR3 DNA: TGTGCCAGCAGCGTAGCTCGCAGCGGGTACAATGAGCAGTTCTTC
CDR3 protein: CASSVARSGYNEQFF

clone size: NA
V gene: TRBV19
D gene: NA
J gene: TRBJ2-3
CDR3 DNA: TGTGCCAGTAGTATAGCGGCAGGGGGCACAGATACGCAGTATTTT
CDR3 protein: CASSIAAGGTDTQYF

clone size: once
V gene: TRBV11-2
D gene: TRBD1
J gene: TRBJ1-5
CDR3 DNA: TGTGCCAGCAGCCTTGACAGGGGCAATCAGCCCCAGCATTTT
CDR3 protein: CASSLDRGNQPQHF

clone size: NA
V gene: TRBV28
D gene: TRBD2
J gene: TRBJ2-3
CDR3 DNA: TGTGCCAGCAGTTTACTTGGCGGGGGGGCGGGAACAGATACGCAGTATTTT
CDR3 protein: CASSLLGGGAGTDTQYF

clone size: once
V gene: TRBV28
D gene: TRBD1
J gene: TRBJ1-5
CDR3 DNA: TGTGCCAGCAGTGCCGACAGGGGACAGCCCCAGCATTTT
CDR3 protein: CASSADRGQPQHF

clone size: NA
V gene: TRBV4-1
D gene: NA
J gene: TRBJ2-2
CDR3 DNA: TGCGCCAGCAGCCAGAGCGGGGAGCTGTTTTTT
CDR3 protein: CASSQSGELFF

clone size: NA
V gene: TRBV7-9
D gene: NA
J gene: TRBJ1-1
CDR3 DNA: TGTGCCAGCAGCTTCCAGGGCGACAACACTGAAGCTTTCTTT
CDR3 protein: CASSFQGDNTEAFF

clone size: NA
V gene: TRBV2
D gene: NA
J gene: TRBJ2-7
CDR3 DNA: TGTGCCAGCAGTGAGTGGGACAACTACGAGCAGTACTTC
CDR3 protein: CASSEWDNYEQYF

clone size: NA
V gene: TRBV7-2
D gene: NA
J gene: TRBJ2-7
CDR3 DNA: TGTGCCAGCAGTGAAGGAGGAAGCTACGAGCAGTACTTC
CDR3 protein: CASSEGGSYEQYF

clone size: NA
V gene: TRBV7-3
D gene: NA
J gene: TRBJ2-7
CDR3 DNA: TGTGCCAGCAGCTTGTCCCCGGGGAGGAGAGGCGAGCAGTACTTC
CDR3 protein: CASSLSPGRRGEQYF

clone size: NA
V gene: TRBV11-3
D gene: TRBD2
J gene: TRBJ2-1
CDR3 DNA: TGTGCCAGCAGCTTAACAGCGGGGGCCTTCTACAATGAGCAGTTCTTC
CDR3 protein: CASSLTAGAFYNEQFF

clone size: NA
V gene: TRBV9
D gene: NA
J gene: TRBJ2-7
CDR3 DNA: TGTGCCAGCAGCGCCGCCGGGACTGGCACCTACGAGCAGTACTTC
CDR3 protein: CASSAAGTGTYEQYF

clone size: NA
V gene: TRBV5-6
D gene: TRBD1
J gene: TRBJ1-1
CDR3 DNA: TGTGCCAGCAGCTTTTTCGACAGGGTAAACACTGAAGCTTTCTTT
CDR3 protein: CASSFFDRVNTEAFF

clone size: NA
V gene: TRBV9
D gene: TRBD1
J gene: TRBJ2-7
CDR3 DNA: TGTGCCAGCAGCAGCCGGGACAGTCCAGCTAGCTCCTACGAGCAGTACTTC
CDR3 protein: CASSSRDSPASSYEQYF

clone size: NA
V gene: TRBV5-6
D gene: TRBD1
J gene: TRBJ2-4
CDR3 DNA: TGTGCCAGCAGCTTAGGGGGACAGGGGGGCGCCAAAAACATTCAGTACTTC
CDR3 protein: CASSLGGQGGAKNIQYF

clone size: NA
V gene: TRBV7-8
D gene: NA
J gene: TRBJ2-3
CDR3 DNA: TGTGCCAGCAGCCCAGTCGGGACATACACAGATACGCAGTATTTT
CDR3 protein: CASSPVGTYTDTQYF

clone size: NA
V gene: TRBV29-1
D gene: TRBD2
J gene: TRBJ2-3
CDR3 DNA: TGCAGCGTTGAAGATGACAGCGGGGGGAGGGGCACAGATACGCAGTATTTT
CDR3 protein: CSVEDDSGGRGTDTQYF

clone size: NA
V gene: TRBV2
D gene: NA
J gene: TRBJ2-7
CDR3 DNA: TGTGCCAGTAGGCCCGAGCTAGCCGCATTTCCCTACGAGCAGTACTTC
CDR3 protein: CASRPELAAFPYEQYF

clone size: NA
V gene: TRBV5-8
D gene: TRBD1
J gene: TRBJ1-5
CDR3 DNA: TGTGCCAGCAGCTTCGGGACAGGTGAACAGCCCCAGCATTTT
CDR3 protein: CASSFGTGEQPQHF